A single T cell receptor (beta chain) is shown here with its context. Its specificity is not known. This sample includes further DNA sequences coding for the same CDR3. This CDR3 contains 14 residues. Germline V gene lookup returns CDR1 MNHEY and CDR2 SVGAGI. V trimming: 7 bases; J trimming: 2 bases; junction bases outside the gene matches: 6. Generated by immunoSEQ multiplex PCR, the TCRdb table keeps only in-frame clones and is missing some. The data show over 850,000 clones, with approximately 80% seen just once and more than 0.45% held by the top ten. This sample was taken from a study of shared clonotypes between healthy human individuals. Study-wide results and caveats: Several donors held about 5.1% of naive CD4 clonotypes in common. As a rule, naive subsets had a larger estimated richness than memory subsets. Non-shared clonotypes showed lower generation probabilities than clonotypes common to all four donors.

Sequencing used memory CD4+ T cells from PBMCs. Subset given: CD45RA-negative fraction. The receptor comes from a man younger than 30 in good health. Some clones in this sample may be carry-over from other donors' samples. The J gene is TRBJ2-7, the V gene TRBV6-5, with 9 bases identical to TRBD2. CDR3 coding DNA: TGTGCCAGCACCGAGACTAGCGGTGCCTACGAGCAGTACTTC. Amino acid sequence: CASTETSGAYEQYF.